The T cell receptor (beta chain) described here comes from a study of brain T cells in children with intractable seizures. Note on this clone: The antigen is not known.

Clones were sequenced by immunoSEQ multiplex PCR, and TCRdb holds only the in-frame ones, with some missing. This table holds some 76,000 clones, 85% to 95% found once. At least one anti-epileptic drug was given before surgery. Findings of the study overall: Clones missing pre-surgery may reflect undersampling of that blood sample.

Here the sequenced sample was peripheral blood, taken at surgery. This TCR derives from a boy younger than two with tuberous sclerosis and intractable seizures.

In nucleotides, the CDR3 is TGTGCCATCAGGGAAACTAGCGGGGGGCTCTCCTACGAGCAGTACTTC. It codes for CAIRETSGGLSYEQYF. This chain uses TRBV10-3 with TRBJ2-7; 12 positions agree with TRBD2. CDR3 length: 16 residues. CDR1 is ENHRY, CDR2 SYGVKD, per germline. After removal of 6 bases from V and 0 bases from J, the junction contained 6 bases not matched to a gene.